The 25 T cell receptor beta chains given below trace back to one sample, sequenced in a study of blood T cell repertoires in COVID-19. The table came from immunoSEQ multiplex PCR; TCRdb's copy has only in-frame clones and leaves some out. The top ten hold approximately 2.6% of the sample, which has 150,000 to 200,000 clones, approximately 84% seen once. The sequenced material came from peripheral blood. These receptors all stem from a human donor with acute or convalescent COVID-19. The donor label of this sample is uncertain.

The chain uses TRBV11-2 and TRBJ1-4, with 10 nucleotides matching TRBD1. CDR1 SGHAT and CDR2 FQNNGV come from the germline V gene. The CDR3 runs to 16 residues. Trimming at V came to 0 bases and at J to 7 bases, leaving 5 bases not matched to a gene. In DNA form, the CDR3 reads TGTGCCAGCAGCTTAGATCGTCGGACAGGGGGTGAAAAACTGTTTTTT. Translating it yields CASSLDRRTGGEKLFF.

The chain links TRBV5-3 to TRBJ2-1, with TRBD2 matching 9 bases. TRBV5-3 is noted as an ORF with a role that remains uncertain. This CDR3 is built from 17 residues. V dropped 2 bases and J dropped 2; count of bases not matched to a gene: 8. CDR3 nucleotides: TGTGCCAGAAGCTTCCTAGCGGGGAAGGGAACCTACAATGAGCAGTTCTTC. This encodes CARSFLAGKGTYNEQFF.

The CDR3 spells CASSFRPTGELEQFF. CDR3 sequence (DNA): TGTGCCAGCAGCTTCCGTCCTACAGGGGAGTTAGAGCAGTTCTTC. The J gene is TRBJ2-1, the V gene TRBV7-2; 7 bases align to TRBD1. V shed 3 bases, J shed 10 bases, and the junction held 12 bases outside the gene matches. The CDR3 is made up of 15 amino acids. Germline V gives CDR1 SGHTA, CDR2 FQGNSA.

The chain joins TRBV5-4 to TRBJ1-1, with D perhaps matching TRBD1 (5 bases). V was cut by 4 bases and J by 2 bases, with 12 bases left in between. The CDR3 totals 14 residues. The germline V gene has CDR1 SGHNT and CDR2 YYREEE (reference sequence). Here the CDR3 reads CASSRGRSNTEAFF. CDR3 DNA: TGTGCCAGCAGCCGGGGGAGGTCTAACACTGAAGCTTTCTTT.

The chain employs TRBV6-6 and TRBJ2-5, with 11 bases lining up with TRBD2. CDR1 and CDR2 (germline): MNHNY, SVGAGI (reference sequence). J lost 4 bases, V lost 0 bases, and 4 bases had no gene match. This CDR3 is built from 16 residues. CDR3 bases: TGTGCCAGCAGTTACTCGACTAGCGGGGCGCCAGAGACCCAGTACTTC. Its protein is CASSYSTSGAPETQYF.

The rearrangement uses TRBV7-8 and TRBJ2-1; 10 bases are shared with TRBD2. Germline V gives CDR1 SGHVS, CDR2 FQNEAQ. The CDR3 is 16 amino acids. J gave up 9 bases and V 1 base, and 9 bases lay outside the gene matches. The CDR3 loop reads CASSLVDSGGFGEQFF. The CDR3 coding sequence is TGTGCCAGCAGCTTAGTTGATAGCGGGGGGTTCGGTGAGCAGTTCTTC.

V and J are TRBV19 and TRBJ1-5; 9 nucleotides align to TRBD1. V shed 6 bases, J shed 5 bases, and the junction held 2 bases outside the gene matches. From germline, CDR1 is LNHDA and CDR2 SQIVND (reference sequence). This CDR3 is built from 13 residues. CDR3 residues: CASRDRGDQPQHF. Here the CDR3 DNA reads TGTGCCAGTAGAGACAGGGGGGATCAGCCCCAGCATTTT.

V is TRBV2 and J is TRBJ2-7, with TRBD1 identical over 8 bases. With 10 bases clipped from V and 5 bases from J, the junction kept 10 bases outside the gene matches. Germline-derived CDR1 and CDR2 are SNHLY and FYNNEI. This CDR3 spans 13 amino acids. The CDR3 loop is CATQGARLDEQYF. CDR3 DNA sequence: TGTGCCACCCAGGGGGCTCGTTTGGACGAGCAGTACTTC.

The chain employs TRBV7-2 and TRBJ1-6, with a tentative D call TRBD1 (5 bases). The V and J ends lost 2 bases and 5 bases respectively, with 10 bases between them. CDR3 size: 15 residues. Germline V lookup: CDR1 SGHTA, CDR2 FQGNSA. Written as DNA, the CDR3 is TGTGCCAGCAGCTTATGGGGCGTTAATAATTCACCCCTCCACTTT. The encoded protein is CASSLWGVNNSPLHF.

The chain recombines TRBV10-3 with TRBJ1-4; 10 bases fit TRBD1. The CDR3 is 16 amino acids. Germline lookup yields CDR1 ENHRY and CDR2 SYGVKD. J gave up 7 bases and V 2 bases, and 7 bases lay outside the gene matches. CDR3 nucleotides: TGTGCCATCAGTGAGGGTCTGGGACAGGGGAGTGAAAAACTGTTTTTT. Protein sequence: CAISEGLGQGSEKLFF.

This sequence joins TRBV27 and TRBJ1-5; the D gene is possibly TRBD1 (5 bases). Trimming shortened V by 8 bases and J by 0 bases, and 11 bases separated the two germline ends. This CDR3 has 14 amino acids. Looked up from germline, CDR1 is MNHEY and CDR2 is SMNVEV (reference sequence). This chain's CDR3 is CASDSYYSNQPQHF. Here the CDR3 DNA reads TGTGCCAGCGACAGTTACTATAGCAATCAGCCCCAGCATTTT.

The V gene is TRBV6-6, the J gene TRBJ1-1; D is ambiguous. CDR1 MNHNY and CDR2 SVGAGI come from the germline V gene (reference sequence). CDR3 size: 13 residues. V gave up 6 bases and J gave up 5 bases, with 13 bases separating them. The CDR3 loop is CASSPTGVTEAFF. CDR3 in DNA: TGTGCCAGCAGCCCCACGGGAGTGACTGAAGCTTTCTTT.

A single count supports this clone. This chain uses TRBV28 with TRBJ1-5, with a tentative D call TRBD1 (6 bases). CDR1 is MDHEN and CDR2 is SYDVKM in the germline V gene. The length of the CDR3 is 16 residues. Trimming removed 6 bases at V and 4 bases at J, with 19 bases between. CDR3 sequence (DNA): TGTGCCAGCAGCGTAGGGGGAAGGAAGGGGAATCAGCCCCAGCATTTT. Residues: CASSVGGRKGNQPQHF.

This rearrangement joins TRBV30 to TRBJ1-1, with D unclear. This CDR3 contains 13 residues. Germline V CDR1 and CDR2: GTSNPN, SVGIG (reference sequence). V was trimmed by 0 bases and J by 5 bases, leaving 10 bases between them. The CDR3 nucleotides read TGTGCCTGGAGTGTTTCGGCGGGAACTGAAGCTTTCTTT. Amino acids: CAWSVSAGTEAFF. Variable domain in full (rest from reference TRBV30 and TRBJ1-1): SQTIHQWPATLVQPVGSPLSLECTVEGTSNPNLYWYRQAAGRGLQLLFYSVGIGQISSEVPQNLSASRPQDRQFILSSKKLLLSDSGFYLCAWSVSAGTEAFFGQGTRLTVV.

CDR3 in amino acids: CASRPSRGSYGYTF. CDR3 bases: TGTGCCAGCAGGCCCTCAAGGGGGTCCTATGGCTACACCTTC. This chain uses TRBV11-2 with TRBJ1-2; D perhaps matches TRBD1 (6 bases). Germline V gene sequence: CDR1 SGHAT, CDR2 FQNNGV. V was trimmed by 6 bases and J by 4 bases, leaving 15 bases between them. The CDR3 length is 14 residues.

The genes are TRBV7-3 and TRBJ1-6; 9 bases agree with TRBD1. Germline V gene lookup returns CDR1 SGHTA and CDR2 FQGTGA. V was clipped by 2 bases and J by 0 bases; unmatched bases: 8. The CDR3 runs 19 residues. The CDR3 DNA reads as TGTGCCAGCAGCTTAGTGGGACAGGGAAGGAGCTCCTATAATTCACCCCTCCACTTT. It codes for CASSLVGQGRSSYNSPLHF. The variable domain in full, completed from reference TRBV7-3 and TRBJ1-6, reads GAGVSQTPSNKVTEKGKYVELRCDPISGHTALYWYRQSLGQGPEFLIYFQGTGAADDSGLPNDRFFAVRPEGSVSTLKIQRTERGDSAVYLCASSLVGQGRSSYNSPLHFGNGTRLTVT.

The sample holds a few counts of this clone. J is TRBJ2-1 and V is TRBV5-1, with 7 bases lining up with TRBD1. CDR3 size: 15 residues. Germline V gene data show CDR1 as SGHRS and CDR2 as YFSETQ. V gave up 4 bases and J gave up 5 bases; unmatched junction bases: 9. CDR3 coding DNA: TGCGCCAGCAGCGGGCGACAGGGAATCAACAATGAGCAGTTCTTC. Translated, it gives CASSGRQGINNEQFF.

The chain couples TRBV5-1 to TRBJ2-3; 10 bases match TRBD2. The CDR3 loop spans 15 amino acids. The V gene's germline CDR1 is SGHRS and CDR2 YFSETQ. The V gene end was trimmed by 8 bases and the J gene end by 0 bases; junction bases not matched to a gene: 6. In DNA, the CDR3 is TGCGCCAGTGGCCTAGCGGGGGCAAGCACAGATACGCAGTATTTT. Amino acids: CASGLAGASTDTQYF.

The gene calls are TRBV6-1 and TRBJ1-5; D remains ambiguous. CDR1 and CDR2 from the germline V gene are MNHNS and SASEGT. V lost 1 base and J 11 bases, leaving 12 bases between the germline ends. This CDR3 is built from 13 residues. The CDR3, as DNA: TGTGCCAGCAGTGAAGAACGGGTTCGGGCCCAGCATTTT. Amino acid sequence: CASSEERVRAQHF.

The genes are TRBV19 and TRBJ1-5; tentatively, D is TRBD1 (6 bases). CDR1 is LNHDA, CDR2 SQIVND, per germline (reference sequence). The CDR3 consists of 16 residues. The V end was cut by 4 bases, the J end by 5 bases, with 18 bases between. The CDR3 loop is CASSNTGTGRDQPQHF. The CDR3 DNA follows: TGTGCCAGTAGTAACACAGGGACCGGGAGGGATCAGCCCCAGCATTTT.

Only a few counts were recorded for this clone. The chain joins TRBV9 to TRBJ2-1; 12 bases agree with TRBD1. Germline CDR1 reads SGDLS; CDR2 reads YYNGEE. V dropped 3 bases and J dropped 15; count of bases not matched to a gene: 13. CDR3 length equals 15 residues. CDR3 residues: CASSGGTGGAGKAFF. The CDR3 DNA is TGTGCCAGCAGCGGCGGGACAGGGGGCGCCGGGAAGGCGTTCTTC. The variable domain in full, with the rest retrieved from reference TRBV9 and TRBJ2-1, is DSGVTQTPKHLITATGQRVTLRCSPRSGDLSVYWYQQSLDQGLQFLIQYYNGEERAKGNILERFSAQQFPDLHSELNLSSLELGDSALYFCASSGGTGGAGKAFFGPGTRLTVL.

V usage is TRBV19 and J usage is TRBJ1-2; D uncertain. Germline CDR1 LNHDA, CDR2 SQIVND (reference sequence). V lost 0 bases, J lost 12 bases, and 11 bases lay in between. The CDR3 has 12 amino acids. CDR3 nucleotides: TGTGCCAGTAGTATAGATGGGCGAGCAAACACCTTC. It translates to CASSIDGRANTF.

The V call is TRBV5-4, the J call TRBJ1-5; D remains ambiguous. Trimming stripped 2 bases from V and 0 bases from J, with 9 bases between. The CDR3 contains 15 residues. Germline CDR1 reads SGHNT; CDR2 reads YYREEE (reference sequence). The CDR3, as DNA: TGTGCCAGCAGCTTAGGAGGGTTTAGCAATCAGCCCCAGCATTTT. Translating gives CASSLGGFSNQPQHF.

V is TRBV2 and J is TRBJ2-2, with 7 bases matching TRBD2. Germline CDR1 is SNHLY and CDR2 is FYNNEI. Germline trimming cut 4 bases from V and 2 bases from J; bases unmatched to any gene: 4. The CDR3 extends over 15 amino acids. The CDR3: CASSALTSNTGELFF. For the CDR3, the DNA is TGTGCCAGCAGTGCGCTGACTAGCAACACCGGGGAGCTGTTTTTT.

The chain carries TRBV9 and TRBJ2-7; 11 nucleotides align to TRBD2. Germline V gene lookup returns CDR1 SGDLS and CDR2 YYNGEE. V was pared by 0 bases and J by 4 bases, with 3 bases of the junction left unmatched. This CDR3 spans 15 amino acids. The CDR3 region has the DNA TGTGCCAGCAGCGTAGGACTAGCGGGAATTTACGAGCAGTACTTC. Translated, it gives CASSVGLAGIYEQYF.